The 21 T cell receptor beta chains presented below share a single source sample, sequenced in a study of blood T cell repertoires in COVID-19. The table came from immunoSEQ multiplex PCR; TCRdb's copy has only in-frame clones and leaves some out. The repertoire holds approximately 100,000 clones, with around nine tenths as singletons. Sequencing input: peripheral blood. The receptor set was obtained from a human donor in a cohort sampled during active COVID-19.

This chain's CDR3 is CASSKRQLTYGYTF. CDR3 in DNA: TGTGCCAGCAGTAAGAGACAGCTTACCTATGGCTACACCTTC. This chain links TRBV25-1 with TRBJ1-2, with D tentatively TRBD1 (5 bases). Germline V gene sequence: CDR1 MGHDK, CDR2 SYGVNS. Deletions cut 5 bases from V and 4 bases from J, with 14 bases between. This CDR3 has 14 amino acids.

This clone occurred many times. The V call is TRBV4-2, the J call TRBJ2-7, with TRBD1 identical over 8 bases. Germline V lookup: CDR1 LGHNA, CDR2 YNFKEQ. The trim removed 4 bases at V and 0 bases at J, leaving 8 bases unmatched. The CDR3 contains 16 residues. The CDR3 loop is CASSRGGQVGSYEQYF. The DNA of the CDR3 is TGTGCCAGCAGCCGAGGGGGACAGGTAGGCTCCTACGAGCAGTACTTC.

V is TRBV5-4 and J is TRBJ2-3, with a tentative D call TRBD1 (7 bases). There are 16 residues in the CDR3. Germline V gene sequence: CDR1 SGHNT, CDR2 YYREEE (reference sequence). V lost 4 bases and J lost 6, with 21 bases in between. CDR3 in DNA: TGTGCCAGCAGCCGCCAGGGGGGCCGGCTGTTGGATACGCAGTATTTT. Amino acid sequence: CASSRQGGRLLDTQYF.

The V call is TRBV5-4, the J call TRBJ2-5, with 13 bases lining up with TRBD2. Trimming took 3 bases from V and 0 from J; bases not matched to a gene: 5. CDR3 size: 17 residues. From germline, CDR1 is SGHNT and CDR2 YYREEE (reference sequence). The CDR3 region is CASSSTSGGPYQETQYF. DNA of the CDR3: TGTGCCAGCAGCTCGACTAGCGGGGGGCCGTACCAAGAGACCCAGTACTTC.

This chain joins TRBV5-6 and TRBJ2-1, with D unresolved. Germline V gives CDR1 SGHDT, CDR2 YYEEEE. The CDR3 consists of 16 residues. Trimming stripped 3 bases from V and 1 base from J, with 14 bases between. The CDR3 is CASSSGPTISYNEQFF. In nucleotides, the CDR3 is TGTGCCAGCAGCTCTGGGCCTACCATATCCTACAATGAGCAGTTCTTC.

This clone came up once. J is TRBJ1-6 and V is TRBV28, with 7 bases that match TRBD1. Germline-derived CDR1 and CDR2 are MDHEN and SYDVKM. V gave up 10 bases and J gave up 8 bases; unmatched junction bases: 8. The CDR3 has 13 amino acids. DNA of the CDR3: TGTGCCACCATAGGAGGGGGCTATTCACCCCTCCACTTT. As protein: CATIGGGYSPLHF.

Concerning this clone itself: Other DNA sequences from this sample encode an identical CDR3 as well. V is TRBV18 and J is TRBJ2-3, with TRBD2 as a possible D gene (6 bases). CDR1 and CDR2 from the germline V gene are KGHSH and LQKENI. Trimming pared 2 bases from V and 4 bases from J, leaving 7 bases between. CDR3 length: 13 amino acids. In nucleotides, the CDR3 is TGTGCCAGCTCACCAACTAGCTCAGATACGCAGTATTTT. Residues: CASSPTSSDTQYF. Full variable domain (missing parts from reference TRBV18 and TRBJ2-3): NAGVMQNPRHLVRRRGQEARLRCSPMKGHSHVYWYRQLPEEGLKFMVYLQKENIIDESGMPKERFSAEFPKEGPSILRIQQVVRGDSAAYFCASSPTSSDTQYFGPGTRLTVL.

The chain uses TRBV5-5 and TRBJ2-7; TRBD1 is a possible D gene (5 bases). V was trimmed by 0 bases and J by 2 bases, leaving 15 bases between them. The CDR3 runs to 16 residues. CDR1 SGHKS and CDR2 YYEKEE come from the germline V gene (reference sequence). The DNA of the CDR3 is TGTGCCAGCAGCTTGGCCGCAGGGTCGACAACCTACGAGCAGTACTTC. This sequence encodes CASSLAAGSTTYEQYF.

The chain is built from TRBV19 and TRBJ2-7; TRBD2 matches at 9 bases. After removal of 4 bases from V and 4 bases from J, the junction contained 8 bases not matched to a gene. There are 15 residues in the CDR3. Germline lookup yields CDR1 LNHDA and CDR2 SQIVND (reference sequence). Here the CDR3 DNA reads TGTGCCAGTAGTAAAGTGGCGGGAGGGCCATACGAGCAGTACTTC. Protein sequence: CASSKVAGGPYEQYF.

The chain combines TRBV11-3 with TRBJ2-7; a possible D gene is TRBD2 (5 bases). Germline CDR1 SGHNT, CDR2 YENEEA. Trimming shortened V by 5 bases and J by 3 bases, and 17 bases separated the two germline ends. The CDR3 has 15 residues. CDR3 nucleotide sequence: TGTGCCAGCAGCCCCCCCTCAAGAGGGAACTACGAGCAGTACTTC. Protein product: CASSPPSRGNYEQYF.

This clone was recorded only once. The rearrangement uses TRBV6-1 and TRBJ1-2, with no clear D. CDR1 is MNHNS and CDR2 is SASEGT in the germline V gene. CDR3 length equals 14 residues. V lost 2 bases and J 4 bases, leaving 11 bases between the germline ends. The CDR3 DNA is TGTGCCAGCAGTGAACAAGGAGGAGGCTATGGCTACACCTTC. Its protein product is CASSEQGGGYGYTF.

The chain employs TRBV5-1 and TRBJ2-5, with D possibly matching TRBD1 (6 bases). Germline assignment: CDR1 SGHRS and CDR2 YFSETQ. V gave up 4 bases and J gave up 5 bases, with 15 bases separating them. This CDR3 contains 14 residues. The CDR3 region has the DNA TGCGCCAGCAGCCGTGGGCAGGGGAGCGAGACCCAGTACTTC. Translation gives CASSRGQGSETQYF.

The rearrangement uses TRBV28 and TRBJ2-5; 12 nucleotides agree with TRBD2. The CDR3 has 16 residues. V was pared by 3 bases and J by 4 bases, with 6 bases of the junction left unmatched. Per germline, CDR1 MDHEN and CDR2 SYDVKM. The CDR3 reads CASSFPLAGGPETQYF. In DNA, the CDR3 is TGTGCCAGCAGTTTCCCCCTAGCGGGGGGGCCAGAGACCCAGTACTTC.

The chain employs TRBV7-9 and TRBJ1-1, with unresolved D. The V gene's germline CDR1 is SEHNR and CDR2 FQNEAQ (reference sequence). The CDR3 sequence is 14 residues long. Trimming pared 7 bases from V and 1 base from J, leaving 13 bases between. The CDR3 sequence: CASTQVGRNTEAFF. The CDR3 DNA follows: TGTGCCAGCACCCAAGTGGGCAGGAACACTGAAGCTTTCTTT.

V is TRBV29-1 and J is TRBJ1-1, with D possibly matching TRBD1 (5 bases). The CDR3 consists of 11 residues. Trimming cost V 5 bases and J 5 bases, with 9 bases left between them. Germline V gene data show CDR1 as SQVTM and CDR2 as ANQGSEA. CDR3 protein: CSVQGPTEAFF. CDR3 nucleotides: TGCAGCGTTCAGGGCCCGACTGAAGCTTTCTTT.

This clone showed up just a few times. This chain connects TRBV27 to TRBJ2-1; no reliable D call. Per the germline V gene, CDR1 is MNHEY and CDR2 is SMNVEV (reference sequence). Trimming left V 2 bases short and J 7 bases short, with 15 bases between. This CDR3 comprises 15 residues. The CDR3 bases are TGTGCCAGCAGTTTACGGCTAGATCGCGAAAATGAGCAGTTCTTC. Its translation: CASSLRLDRENEQFF.

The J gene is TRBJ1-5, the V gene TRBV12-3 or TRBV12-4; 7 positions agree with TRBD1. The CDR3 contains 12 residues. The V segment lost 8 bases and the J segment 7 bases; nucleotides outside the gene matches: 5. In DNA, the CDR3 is TGTGCCAGCCGGGACAGTGTCCAGCCCCAGCATTTT. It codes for CASRDSVQPQHF.

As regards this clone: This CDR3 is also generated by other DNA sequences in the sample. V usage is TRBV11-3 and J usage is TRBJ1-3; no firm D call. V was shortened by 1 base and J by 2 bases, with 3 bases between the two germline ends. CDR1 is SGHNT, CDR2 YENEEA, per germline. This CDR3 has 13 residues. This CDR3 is CASSLGAGNTIYF. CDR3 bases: TGTGCCAGCAGCTTAGGCGCTGGAAACACCATATATTTT. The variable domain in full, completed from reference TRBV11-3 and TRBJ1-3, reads EAGVVQSPRYKIIEKKQPVAFWCNPISGHNTLYWYLQNLGQGPELLIRYENEEAVDDSQLPKDRFSAERLKGVDSTLKIQPAELGDSAVYLCASSLGAGNTIYFGEGSWLTVV.

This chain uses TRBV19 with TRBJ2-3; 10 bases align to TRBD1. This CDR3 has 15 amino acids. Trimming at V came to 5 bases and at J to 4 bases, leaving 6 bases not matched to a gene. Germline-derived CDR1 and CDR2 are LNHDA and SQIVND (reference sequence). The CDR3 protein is CASSSGQGRADTQYF. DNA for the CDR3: TGTGCCAGTAGTTCGGGACAGGGGAGGGCAGATACGCAGTATTTT.

DNA of the CDR3: TGCGCCAGCAGCCAAGAACAGCGGGGGTATGGTAACGAGCAGTACTTC. It encodes CASSQEQRGYGNEQYF. The chain carries TRBV4-3 and TRBJ2-7; TRBD2 matches 8 bases. Losses at the gene ends were 0 bases for V and 5 bases for J; bases not matched to a gene: 9. The CDR3 runs 16 residues. Germline assignment: CDR1 LGHNA and CDR2 YSLEER.

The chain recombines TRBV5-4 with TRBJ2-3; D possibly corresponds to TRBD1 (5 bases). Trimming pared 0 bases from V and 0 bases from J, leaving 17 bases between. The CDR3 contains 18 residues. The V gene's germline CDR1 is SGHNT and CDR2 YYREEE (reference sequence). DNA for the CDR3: TGTGCCAGCAGCTTGGCAGGGTCAAGGATCACAAGCACAGATACGCAGTATTTT. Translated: CASSLAGSRITSTDTQYF.